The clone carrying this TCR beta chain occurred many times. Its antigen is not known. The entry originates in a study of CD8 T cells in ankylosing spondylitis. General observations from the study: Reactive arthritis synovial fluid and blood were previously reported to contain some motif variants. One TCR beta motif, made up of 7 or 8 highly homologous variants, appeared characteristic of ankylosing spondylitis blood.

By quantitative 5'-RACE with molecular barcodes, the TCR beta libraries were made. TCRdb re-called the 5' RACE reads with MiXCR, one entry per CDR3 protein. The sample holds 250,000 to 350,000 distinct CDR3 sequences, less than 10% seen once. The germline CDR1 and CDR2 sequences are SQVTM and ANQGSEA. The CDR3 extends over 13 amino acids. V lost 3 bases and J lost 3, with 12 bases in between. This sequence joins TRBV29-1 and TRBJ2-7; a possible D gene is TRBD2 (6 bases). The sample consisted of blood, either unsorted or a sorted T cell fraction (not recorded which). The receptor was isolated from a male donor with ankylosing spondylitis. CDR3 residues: CSVDVGTGYEQYF. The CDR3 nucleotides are TGCAGCGTTGATGTCGGGACTGGCTACGAGCAGTACTTC.